This is a list of T cell receptor beta chains from one sample in a study of blood T cell repertoires in COVID-19. Assay used: immunoSEQ multiplex PCR; TCRdb lists only in-frame clones, some missing. The table records about 73,000 clones, 82% of them present only once. Sequencing was carried out using peripheral blood. These receptors originate from a woman between 55 and 75 years old with acute or convalescent COVID-19. Both conserved end residues are part of each CDR3. D genes are given only for firm matches. For some rows the clone size is stated as once, few or many, or as a class when expanded; others skip it.

J gene	clone size	V gene	D gene	CDR3 protein	CDR3 DNA
TRBJ2-1	.	TRBV5-1	.	CASSLNSPSSYNEQFF	TGCGCCAGCAGCTTGAACAGCCCAAGCTCCTACAATGAGCAGTTCTTC
TRBJ1-5	.	TRBV28	TRBD1	CASSTRDRGLSNQPQHF	TGTGCCAGCAGTACCCGGGACAGGGGGCTGAGCAATCAGCCCCAGCATTTT
TRBJ1-5	.	TRBV28	.	CASSSFAARGTGQPQHF	TGTGCCAGCAGTTCCTTTGCCGCGAGGGGGACGGGGCAGCCCCAGCATTTT
TRBJ1-2	.	TRBV14	.	CASSQRTVYGYTF	TGTGCCAGCAGCCAGAGAACAGTTTATGGCTACACCTTC
TRBJ1-1	.	TRBV3-1/TRBV3-2	TRBD1	CASSQDPGGGNTEAFF	TGTGCCAGCAGCCAAGACCCAGGAGGGGGCAACACTGAAGCTTTCTTT
TRBJ2-4	.	TRBV10-3	TRBD2	CAISASGGKNIQYF	TGTGCCATCAGCGCTAGCGGGGGGAAAAACATTCAGTACTTC
TRBJ1-5	.	TRBV6-5	.	CASSSRLAGGQPQHF	TGTGCCAGCAGTTCTAGGCTAGCTGGCGGTCAGCCCCAGCATTTT
TRBJ1-2	.	TRBV3-1/TRBV3-2	.	CASSQTGQSSYTF	TGTGCCAGCAGCCAGACAGGACAGAGTAGCTACACCTTC
TRBJ1-4	.	TRBV27	.	CASNPTGFGNEKLFF	TGTGCCAGCAACCCCACAGGGTTTGGTAATGAAAAACTGTTTTTT
TRBJ2-7	.	TRBV6-5	TRBD2	CASSYSTSGGPYEQYF	TGTGCCAGCAGTTACTCGACTAGCGGGGGACCTTACGAGCAGTACTTC
TRBJ1-2	.	TRBV27	.	CASSLLVQKNSRFYYGYTF	TGTGCCAGCAGTTTATTGGTACAGAAAAATTCTCGGTTCTACTATGGCTACACCTTC
TRBJ1-2	once	TRBV11-2	.	CASSTPPGGDTF	TGTGCCAGCAGCACCCCCCCAGGAGGGGACACCTTC
TRBJ1-5	.	TRBV7-5	.	CARSLGQGNQPQHF	TGTGCCAGAAGCTTAGGGCAAGGCAATCAGCCCCAGCATTTT
TRBJ1-1	few	TRBV5-1	.	CASKRSTANTEAFF	TGCGCCAGCAAAAGGAGCACGGCGAACACTGAAGCTTTCTTT